This entry concerns a single TCR beta chain. The TCR beta repertoire was assessed by survey-level immunoSEQ sequencing. Repertoires were generated with immunoSEQ multiplex PCR, while TCRdb's copy carries only in-frame clones and drops some. In the table there are 55,000 to 70,000 clones, around 95% of which are singletons. The CDR3 sequence is 13 residues long. Deletions cut 1 base from V and 6 bases from J, with 10 bases between. Germline assignment: CDR1 KGHSH and CDR2 LQKENI. Sequencing was done on a sample of PBMCs. The sequence was obtained from a man in his forties with rheumatoid arthritis. The rearrangement uses TRBV18 and TRBJ2-7; D gene uncertain. The CDR3 region is CASSPLGTFEQYF. CDR3 coding DNA: TGTGCCAGCTCACCACTTGGCACGTTCGAGCAGTACTTC.